The 2 T cell receptor beta chains below were found in one sample sequenced in a study of cytomegalovirus exposure and HLA in healthy donors. The PCR was carried out with 60 Vbeta primers and 13 Jbeta primers. TCRdb keeps only in-frame clones here, not all; method: immunoSEQ multiplex PCR. Found here are about 93,000 clones, 70% to 85% of them singletons; the top ten hold over 3%. Sequences were obtained from PBMCs. The receptors shown here come from a man in his fifties in good health and CMV-seronegative.

The rearrangement joins TRBV27 to TRBJ2-3; no clear D. Germline V gene data show CDR1 as MNHEY and CDR2 as SMNVEV (reference sequence). The length of the CDR3 is 14 residues. The ends were cut back, 2 bases at V and 7 bases at J, with 13 bases in the middle. CDR3 sequence: CASSLGLGPNTQYF. CDR3 DNA: TGTGCCAGCAGTTTAGGTCTAGGCCCAAATACGCAGTATTTT.

The chain joins TRBV25-1 to TRBJ2-7; 14 positions match TRBD2. After removal of 3 bases from V and 6 bases from J, the junction contained 4 bases not matched to a gene. The CDR3 loop spans 15 amino acids. The germline V gene has CDR1 MGHDK and CDR2 SYGVNS. The CDR3, as DNA: TGTGCCAGCAGTGACAAAGGACTAGCGGGAGGCGAGCAGTACTTC. Residues: CASSDKGLAGGEQYF.